This T cell receptor (beta chain) was sequenced for a study of T cell responses to AZD1222 COVID-19 vaccine. Assay: immunoSEQ multiplex PCR; the TCRdb copy retains only in-frame clones and omits some. The sample contains under 150,000 clones, 85% to 90% of which appear only once. Germline V lookup: CDR1 LGHDT, CDR2 YNNKEL (reference sequence). The CDR3 loop spans 21 amino acids. With V trimmed by 1 base and J by 0 bases, 12 bases remained unmatched. The chain uses TRBV3-1 (or the pseudogene TRBV3-2) and TRBJ2-1, with 13 bases that match TRBD2. This TCR was sampled from an adult who received the AZD1222 COVID-19 vaccine. The sequences come from peripheral blood, collected 28 days after the second AZD1222 dose. The CDR3, as DNA: TGTGCCAGCAGCCAAGGAAGGACTAGCGGGAGTACACCGAGCTCCTACAATGAGCAGTTCTTC. It translates to CASSQGRTSGSTPSSYNEQFF.